This T cell receptor (beta chain) was found in a study of blood T cell repertoires in COVID-19. The overall study: Samples taken during acute and convalescent COVID-19 were collected in the United States, Italy and Spain. PBMCs, B-cell-depleted T cells, or T cells were the source of the cDNA or gDNA that made up the material.

Trimming cost V 2 bases and J 6 bases, with 12 bases left between them. The V gene's germline CDR1 is SGHNT and CDR2 YYREEE (reference sequence). The CDR3 has 13 amino acids. In the source study's methods: Amplified reference gene primers provided the basis for estimating nucleated cell counts. The table came from immunoSEQ multiplex PCR; TCRdb's copy has only in-frame clones and leaves some out. V, J and clone size were drawn from that table, and D and trimming were deduced from the DNA. Of about 63,000 clones detected, more than 75% appear once; the ten largest clones hold roughly 5.6%. The gene calls are TRBV5-4 and TRBJ2-7; D is perhaps TRBD2 (6 bases). The sequenced material came from peripheral blood. This TCR derives from a man in his fifties with active COVID-19. The CDR3 spells CASSFLGGPEQYF. DNA for the CDR3: TGTGCCAGCAGCTTTCTTGGAGGGCCCGAGCAGTACTTC.